These T cell receptor beta chains were read from a single sample in a study of cytomegalovirus exposure and HLA in healthy donors. Produced via immunoSEQ multiplex PCR; TCRdb's table is partial and in-frame only. The sample carries 120,000 or so clones, around 82% recorded once. Input material: PBMCs. The receptors were sampled from a male donor in good health and CMV-seropositive. The CDR3 runs from the conserved cysteine through the conserved F or W. The D gene is left open where the match is weak. A clone size is listed for some rows: how often the clone was seen (once, few, many), or a class if it is expanded.

j_gene | v_gene | abundance | d_gene | CDR3aa | CDR3nt
TRBJ2-5 | TRBV2 | NA | NA | CASSERRGAETQYF | TGTGCCAGCAGTGAGCGCAGGGGGGCAGAGACCCAGTACTTC
TRBJ1-1 | TRBV7-8 | NA | NA | CASSLLGGRGNTEAFF | TGTGCCAGCAGCTTATTAGGAGGGCGGGGGAACACTGAAGCTTTCTTT
TRBJ2-1 | TRBV19 | NA | NA | CASSIQGNNEQFF | TGTGCCAGTAGTATACAGGGTAACAATGAGCAGTTCTTC
TRBJ2-1 | TRBV7-9 | once | NA | CASPGGELNNEQFF | TGTGCCAGCCCCGGGGGAGAATTGAACAATGAGCAGTTCTTC
TRBJ2-2 | TRBV6-5 | NA | NA | CASSYEWGRGGELFF | TGTGCCAGCAGTTACGAGTGGGGGCGAGGCGGGGAGCTGTTTTTT
TRBJ2-2 | TRBV29-1 | NA | NA | CSVGGAGELFF | TGCAGCGTTGGCGGGGCCGGGGAGCTGTTTTTT
TRBJ1-5 | TRBV6-6 | NA | TRBD1 | CASSSDGQDNQPQHF | TGTGCCAGCAGTTCCGACGGACAGGACAATCAGCCCCAGCATTTT
TRBJ2-3 | TRBV28 | NA | NA | CASSPTGGGTDTQYF | TGTGCCAGCAGCCCAACAGGGGGGGGCACAGATACGCAGTATTTT
TRBJ1-1 | TRBV7-2 | NA | NA | CASSARSGTNTEAFF | TGTGCCAGCAGCGCCCGATCGGGGACAAACACTGAAGCTTTCTTT
TRBJ1-1 | TRBV29-1 | NA | NA | CSVEAGRGTEAFF | TGCAGCGTTGAGGCAGGGCGGGGCACTGAAGCTTTCTTT
TRBJ2-7 | TRBV19 | NA | NA | CASSIFGGQEQYF | TGTGCCAGTAGTATATTCGGGGGACAGGAGCAGTACTTC
TRBJ2-7 | TRBV7-3 | NA | TRBD2 | CASSYGTSGSPYEQYF | TGTGCCAGCAGCTACGGGACTAGCGGGAGCCCCTACGAGCAGTACTTC
TRBJ2-3 | TRBV10-3 | NA | TRBD1 | CAMRTGSTDTQYF | TGTGCCATGCGGACAGGTAGCACAGATACGCAGTATTTT
TRBJ2-3 | TRBV7-9 | NA | TRBD2 | CASSHPVGLAPSPDTQYF | TGTGCCAGCAGCCACCCAGTTGGACTAGCGCCCAGCCCAGATACGCAGTATTTT
TRBJ2-4 | TRBV27 | NA | NA | CASSLGPGAKNIQYF | TGTGCCAGCAGTTTAGGTCCGGGAGCCAAAAACATTCAGTACTTC
TRBJ2-7 | TRBV25-1 | NA | NA | CASRATGKGSYEQYF | TGTGCCAGCAGGGCTACAGGGAAAGGGTCCTACGAGCAGTACTTC
TRBJ2-2 | TRBV27 | NA | TRBD1 | CASSLRTGIDTGELFF | TGTGCCAGCAGTTTACGGACAGGGATCGACACCGGGGAGCTGTTTTTT
TRBJ1-6 | TRBV30 | NA | TRBD1 | CAWSDPWQGEDSPLHF | TGTGCCTGGAGCGACCCTTGGCAGGGGGAAGATTCACCCCTCCACTTT
TRBJ2-7 | TRBV30 | NA | NA | CAWSPTSMGGPMHEQYF | TGTGCCTGGAGTCCTACCTCTATGGGGGGACCGATGCACGAGCAGTACTTC
TRBJ2-1 | TRBV11-2 | NA | NA | CASSLVQVASYNEQFF | TGTGCCAGCAGCTTAGTACAAGTTGCCTCCTACAATGAGCAGTTCTTC
TRBJ2-5 | TRBV7-3 | NA | TRBD2 | CASSFTGGVETQYF | TGTGCCAGCAGCTTTACGGGAGGAGTAGAGACCCAGTACTTC
TRBJ2-4 | TRBV9 | NA | TRBD2 | CASSLAGGPSAKNSQYF | TGTGCCAGCAGTTTAGCGGGAGGGCCTTCAGCCAAAAACAGTCAGTACTTC
TRBJ2-3 | TRBV10-3 | NA | TRBD2 | CAIGGPSGKTDTQYF | TGTGCCATCGGCGGCCCTAGCGGGAAAACAGATACGCAGTATTTT
TRBJ2-2 | TRBV27 | NA | TRBD2 | CASSLTGTRGAGELFF | TGTGCCAGCAGTTTAACCGGGACTAGGGGAGCCGGGGAGCTGTTTTTT
TRBJ2-1 | TRBV5-6 | NA | TRBD2 | CASSFGLGSGSSYNEQFF | TGTGCCAGCAGCTTCGGTCTAGGTAGCGGGAGCTCCTACAATGAGCAGTTCTTC
TRBJ1-5 | TRBV27 | NA | TRBD1 | CASSQLGQGQHF | TGTGCCAGCAGTCAGTTAGGACAGGGCCAACATTTT
TRBJ2-7 | TRBV18 | NA | NA | CASSPNFGEAGASYEQYF | TGTGCCAGCTCACCAAATTTCGGCGAAGCAGGGGCTTCCTACGAGCAGTACTTC
TRBJ2-3 | TRBV13 | NA | TRBD1 | CASTEGAEDTQYF | TGTGCCAGCACTGAGGGGGCGGAAGATACGCAGTATTTT
TRBJ2-7 | TRBV20-1 | NA | NA | CSATGAHEQYF | TGCAGCGCGACCGGAGCCCACGAGCAGTACTTC
TRBJ2-1 | TRBV19 | NA | NA | CASSIETNTYYNEQFF | TGTGCCAGTAGTATAGAGACTAATACATATTACAATGAGCAGTTCTTC
TRBJ2-7 | TRBV19 | NA | TRBD2 | CASSPSGKSSYEQYF | TGTGCCAGTAGTCCTAGCGGTAAGAGCTCCTACGAGCAGTACTTC
TRBJ2-7 | TRBV11-3 | once | TRBD2 | CASSLGLAGSYEQYF | TGTGCCAGCAGCTTAGGACTAGCGGGATCTTACGAGCAGTACTTC
TRBJ2-1 | TRBV19 | once | TRBD2 | CASSILAGDNEQFF | TGTGCCAGTAGTATACTAGCGGGAGACAATGAGCAGTTCTTC
TRBJ2-4 | TRBV29-1 | NA | NA | CSAESLAKNIQYF | TGCAGCGCTGAGAGCCTAGCCAAAAACATTCAGTACTTC
TRBJ2-7 | TRBV30 | NA | TRBD1 | CAWRRDRVFSEQYF | TGTGCCTGGAGGAGGGACAGGGTTTTCTCCGAGCAGTACTTC
TRBJ1-2 | TRBV29-1 | NA | TRBD1 | CSVSPGQDNYGYTF | TGCAGCGTTTCACCGGGACAGGATAACTATGGCTACACCTTC
TRBJ2-1 | TRBV10-3 | NA | TRBD2 | CAISTPTGGPNEQFF | TGTGCCATCAGCACCCCTACGGGAGGGCCCAATGAGCAGTTCTTC
TRBJ1-2 | TRBV28 | few | NA | CASILGTSAHSNYGYTF | TGTGCCAGCATCTTAGGGACATCCGCACACTCAAACTATGGCTACACCTTC
TRBJ1-5 | TRBV19 | NA | NA | CASSIDLGVQPQHF | TGTGCCAGTAGTATAGATCTCGGGGTTCAGCCCCAGCATTTT
TRBJ2-1 | TRBV7-8 | NA | TRBD2 | CASSLTSGTTAEFF | TGTGCCAGCAGCCTAACCTCCGGGACTACCGCAGAGTTCTTC